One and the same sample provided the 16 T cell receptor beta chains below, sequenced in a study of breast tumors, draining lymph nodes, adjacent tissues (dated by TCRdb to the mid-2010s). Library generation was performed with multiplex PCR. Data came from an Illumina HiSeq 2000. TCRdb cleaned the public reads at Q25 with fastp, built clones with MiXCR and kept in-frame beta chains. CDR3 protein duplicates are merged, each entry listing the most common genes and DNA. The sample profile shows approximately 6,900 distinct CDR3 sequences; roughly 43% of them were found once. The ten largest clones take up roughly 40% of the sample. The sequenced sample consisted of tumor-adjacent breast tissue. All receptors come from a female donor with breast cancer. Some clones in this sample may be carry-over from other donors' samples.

Here the CDR3 reads CAISDLEGNEQFF. Written as DNA, the CDR3 is TGTGCCATCAGTGATTTGGAGGGCAATGAGCAGTTCTTC. The V gene is TRBV10-3, the J gene TRBJ2-1; D is possibly TRBD2 (6 bases). The germline V gene encodes CDR1 ENHRY and CDR2 SYGVKD. The CDR3 is 13 residues long. Between the trimmed V and J ends, which lost 3 bases and 6 bases, there was a span of 9 bases.

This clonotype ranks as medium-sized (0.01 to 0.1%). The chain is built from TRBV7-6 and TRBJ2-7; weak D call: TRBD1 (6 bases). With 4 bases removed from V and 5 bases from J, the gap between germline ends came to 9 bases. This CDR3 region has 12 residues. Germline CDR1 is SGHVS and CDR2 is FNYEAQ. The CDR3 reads CASSSDSDEQYF. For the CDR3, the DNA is TGTGCCAGCAGCTCGGACAGTGACGAGCAGTACTTC.

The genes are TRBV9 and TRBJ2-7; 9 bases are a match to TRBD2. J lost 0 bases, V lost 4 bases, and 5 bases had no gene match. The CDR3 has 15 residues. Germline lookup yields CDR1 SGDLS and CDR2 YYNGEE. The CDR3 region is CASSLGLASSYEQYF. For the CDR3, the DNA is TGTGCCAGCAGCCTAGGACTAGCGAGCTCCTACGAGCAGTACTTC.

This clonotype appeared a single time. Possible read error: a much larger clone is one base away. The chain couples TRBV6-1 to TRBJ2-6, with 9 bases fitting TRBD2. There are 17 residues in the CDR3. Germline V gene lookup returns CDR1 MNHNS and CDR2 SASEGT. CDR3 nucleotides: TGTGCCAGCACCCCGGAAGGGGGGGCGGGAGGGGCCAACGCCCTGACTTTC. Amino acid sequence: CASTPEGGAGGANALTF.

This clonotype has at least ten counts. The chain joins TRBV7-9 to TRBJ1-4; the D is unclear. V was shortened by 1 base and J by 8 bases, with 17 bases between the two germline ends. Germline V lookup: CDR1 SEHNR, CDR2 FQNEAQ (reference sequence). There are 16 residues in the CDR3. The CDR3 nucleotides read TGTGCCAGCAGCTTAGTCTCTCGGGGAGTGTCCGAAAAACTGTTTTTT. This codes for CASSLVSRGVSEKLFF.

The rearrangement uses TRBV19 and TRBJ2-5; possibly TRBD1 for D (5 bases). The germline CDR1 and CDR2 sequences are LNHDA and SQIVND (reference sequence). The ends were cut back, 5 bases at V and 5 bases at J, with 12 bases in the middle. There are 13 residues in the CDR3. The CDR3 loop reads CASSPAGPETQYF. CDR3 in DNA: TGTGCCAGTAGTCCCGCAGGGCCGGAGACCCAGTACTTC.

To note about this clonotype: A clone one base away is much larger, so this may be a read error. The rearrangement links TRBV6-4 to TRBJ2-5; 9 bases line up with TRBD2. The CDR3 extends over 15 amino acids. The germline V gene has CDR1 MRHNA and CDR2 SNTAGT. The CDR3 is CASSEVAGAMETRYF. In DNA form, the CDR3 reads TGTGCCAGCAGTGAGGTAGCGGGAGCGATGGAGACCCGGTACTTC.

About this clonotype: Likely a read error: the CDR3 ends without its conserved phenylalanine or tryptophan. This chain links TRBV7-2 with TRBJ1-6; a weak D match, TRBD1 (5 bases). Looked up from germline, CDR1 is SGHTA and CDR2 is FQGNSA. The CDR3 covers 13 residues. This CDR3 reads CASSPSRDSLLHL. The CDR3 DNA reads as TGTGCCAGCAGCCCTAGCAGGGATTCACTCCTCCACCTT.

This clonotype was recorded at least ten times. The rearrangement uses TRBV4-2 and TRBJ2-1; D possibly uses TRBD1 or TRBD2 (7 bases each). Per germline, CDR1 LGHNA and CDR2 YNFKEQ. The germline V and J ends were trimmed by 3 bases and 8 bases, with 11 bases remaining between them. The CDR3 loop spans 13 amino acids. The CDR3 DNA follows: TGTGCCAGCAGCCAGGGAGGGGGCCATGAGCAGTTCTTC. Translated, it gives CASSQGGGHEQFF.

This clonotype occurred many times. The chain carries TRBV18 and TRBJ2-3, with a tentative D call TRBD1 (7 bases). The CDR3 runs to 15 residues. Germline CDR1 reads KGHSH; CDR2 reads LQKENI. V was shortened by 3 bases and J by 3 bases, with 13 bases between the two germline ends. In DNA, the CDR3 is TGTGCCAGCTCACCCCCCGCAGGGGGGACAGATACGCAGTATTTT. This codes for CASSPPAGGTDTQYF.

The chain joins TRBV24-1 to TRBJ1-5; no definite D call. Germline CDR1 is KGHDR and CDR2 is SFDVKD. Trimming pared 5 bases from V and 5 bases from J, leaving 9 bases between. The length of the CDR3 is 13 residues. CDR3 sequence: CATSGHSDQPQHF. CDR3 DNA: TGTGCCACCAGTGGACACAGCGATCAGCCCCAGCATTTT.

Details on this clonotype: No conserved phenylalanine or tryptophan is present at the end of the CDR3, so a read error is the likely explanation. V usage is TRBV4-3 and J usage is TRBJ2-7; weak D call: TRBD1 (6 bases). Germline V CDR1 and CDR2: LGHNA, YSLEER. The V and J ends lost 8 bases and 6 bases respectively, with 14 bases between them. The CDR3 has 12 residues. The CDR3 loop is CASCWGPSEQYL. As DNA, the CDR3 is TGCGCCAGCTGTTGGGGGCCGAGCGAGCAGTACCTC.

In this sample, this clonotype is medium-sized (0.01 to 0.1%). The DNA for the CDR3 is TGCAGTGCCCGGACTAGCCTGGATGAGCAGTTCTTC. Residues: CSARTSLDEQFF. The chain has TRBV20-1 and TRBJ2-1, with 8 bases fitting TRBD2. The CDR3 sequence is 12 residues long. Germline V gives CDR1 DFQATT, CDR2 SNEGSKA (reference sequence). Trimming removed 6 bases from V and 8 bases from J; junction bases left unmatched: 6.

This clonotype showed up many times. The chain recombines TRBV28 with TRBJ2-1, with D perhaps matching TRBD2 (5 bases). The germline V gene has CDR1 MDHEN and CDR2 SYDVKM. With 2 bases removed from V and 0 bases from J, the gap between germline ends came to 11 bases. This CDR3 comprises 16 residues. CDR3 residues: CASSLGLVSSYNEQFF. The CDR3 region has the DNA TGTGCCAGCAGTTTAGGACTCGTTAGCTCCTACAATGAGCAGTTCTTC.

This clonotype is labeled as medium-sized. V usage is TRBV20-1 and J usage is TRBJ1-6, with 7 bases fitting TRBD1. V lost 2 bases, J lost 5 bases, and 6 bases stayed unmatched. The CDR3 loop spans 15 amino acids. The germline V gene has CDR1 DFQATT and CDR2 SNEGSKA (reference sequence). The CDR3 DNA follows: TGCAGTGCTAGACTAGCAGGGGGACATAATTCACCCCTCCACTTT. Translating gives CSARLAGGHNSPLHF.

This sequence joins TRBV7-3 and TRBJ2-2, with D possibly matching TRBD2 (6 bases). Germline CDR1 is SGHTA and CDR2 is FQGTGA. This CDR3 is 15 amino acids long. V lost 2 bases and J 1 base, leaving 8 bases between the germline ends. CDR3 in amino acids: CASSLLGGNTGELFF. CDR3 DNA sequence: TGTGCCAGCAGCTTATTGGGGGGGAACACCGGGGAGCTGTTTTTT.